This T cell receptor (beta chain) comes out of a study of shared clonotypes between healthy human individuals. Trimming cost V 5 bases and J 6 bases; bases outside gene matches: 9. The CDR3 spans 15 residues. CDR1 and CDR2 (germline): SEHNR, FQNEAQ (reference sequence). TCRdb's table, derived via immunoSEQ multiplex PCR, lists solely in-frame clones and lacks some. Of hundreds of thousands of clones listed, roughly 94% are singletons. CD45RO-negative CD8 cells positively selected for CCR7 made up the naive population, which excluded terminally differentiated effector memory CD45RA+ cells. Sequenced: naive CD8+ T cells sorted from blood. This TCR was recovered from a man aged 25-45 years in good health. V gene TRBV7-9 combines with J gene TRBJ2-7; the match to TRBD2 covers 11 bases. CDR3 region: CASSHQLAGEPEQYF. CDR3 coding DNA: TGTGCCAGCAGCCACCAACTAGCGGGAGAACCCGAGCAGTACTTC.